The present T cell receptor (beta chain) was sequenced within a study of response to subunit inactivated influenza vaccine. The germline gives CDR1 LGHNA, CDR2 YSLEER. V was shortened by 2 bases and J by 2 bases, with 15 bases between the two germline ends. The CDR3 runs 16 residues. Each CDR3 protein is one row after TCRdb ran MiXCR on the RT-PCR reads. The sample carries around 520,000 distinct CDR3 sequences, around 11% recorded once. The chain links TRBV4-3 to TRBJ2-5; maybe TRBD2 (6 bases). The source material was PBMCs from blood, sampled on the day of vaccination. The receptor's source is a man aged 50 to 59 who received an inactivated influenza vaccine. The CDR3 here is CASSQFWGESQETQYF. The CDR3 coding sequence is TGCGCCAGCAGCCAATTCTGGGGGGAATCACAAGAGACCCAGTACTTC.